Below, 21 T cell receptor beta chains from the same sample are listed, as sequenced in a study of T cell changes during pregnancy in multiple sclerosis (dated by TCRdb to about 2019). The library relied on the immunoSEQ multiplex PCR assay. TCRdb limited this immuneACCESS table to in-frame rearrangements with V and J called. A share of clones is missing; checked studies link under half to unresolved V genes, and the rest is unexplained. This sample has about 27,000 clones in its table, and 88% of those were observed once. The ten most abundant clones make up 8% to 9% of the sample. The sample here was CD8+ T cells from peripheral blood mononuclear cells, taken in the second trimester of pregnancy. These TCRs come from a female donor with multiple sclerosis, enrolled in a pregnancy study.

This rearrangement joins TRBV5-6 to TRBJ1-6; the match to TRBD1 covers 7 bases. From germline, CDR1 is SGHDT and CDR2 YYEEEE. Trimming took 4 bases from V and 8 from J; bases not matched to a gene: 9. The CDR3 consists of 15 residues. The CDR3 nucleotides are TGTGCCAGCAGCCCACGACAGGGTGGGTATTCACCCCTCCACTTT. Amino acid sequence: CASSPRQGGYSPLHF.

The CDR3 region is CASSLNPRGTEAFF. DNA for the CDR3: TGCGCCAGCAGCTTGAACCCTCGGGGCACTGAAGCTTTCTTT. The rearrangement uses TRBV5-1 and TRBJ1-1; D not resolved. The CDR3 is 14 amino acids. Trimming stripped 1 base from V and 4 bases from J, with 11 bases between. The germline gives CDR1 SGHRS, CDR2 YFSETQ.

The rearrangement joins TRBV7-8 to TRBJ1-4, with D perhaps matching TRBD1 (6 bases). The V and J ends lost 1 base and 7 bases respectively, with 13 bases between them. Germline V lookup: CDR1 SGHVS, CDR2 FQNEAQ. The CDR3 length is 15 residues. The DNA of the CDR3 is TGTGCCAGCAGCTTAGTGAACAGGGTTGGTGAAAAACTGTTTTTT. Amino acids: CASSLVNRVGEKLFF.

The chain links TRBV27 to TRBJ1-2, with 12 positions matching TRBD1. The CDR3 consists of 16 residues. Trimming cost V 4 bases and J 1 base; bases outside gene matches: 4. The V gene's germline CDR1 is MNHEY and CDR2 SMNVEV (reference sequence). The CDR3 DNA sequence: TGTGCCAGCAGTTCGGGGACAGGGGGCTTTAACTATGGCTACACCTTC. Translated, it gives CASSSGTGGFNYGYTF.

The chain has TRBV28 and TRBJ1-2; D might be TRBD1 (5 bases). This CDR3 spans 16 amino acids. V dropped 4 bases and J dropped 4 bases, with 19 bases sitting between them. Germline V gene sequence: CDR1 MDHEN, CDR2 SYDVKM. This CDR3 is CASSSPPTGLFYGYTF. The CDR3 region has the DNA TGTGCCAGCAGTTCGCCACCCACGGGACTATTCTATGGCTACACCTTC.

This clone qualifies as medium-sized. This chain links TRBV21-1 with TRBJ1-6; the tabulated D call, TRBD1, remains unverified against the DNA. TRBV21-1 is described as a pseudogene. The CDR3 is made up of 15 amino acids. CDR3 in amino acids: CASSTRDRVNSPLHF. In nucleotides, the CDR3 is TGTGCCAGCAGCACCCGGGACAGGGTTAATTCACCCCTCCACTTT.

The chain combines TRBV9 with TRBJ2-7, with a weak D call TRBD1 (6 bases). Germline V lookup: CDR1 SGDLS, CDR2 YYNGEE. Trimming left V 4 bases short and J 2 bases short, with 10 bases between. The CDR3 is 13 residues long. The CDR3 is CASSPGQTYEQYF. DNA of the CDR3: TGTGCCAGCAGCCCCGGACAGACCTACGAGCAGTACTTC.

V and J are TRBV5-4 and TRBJ1-2; D is unclear. V was trimmed by 4 bases and J by 8 bases, leaving 12 bases between them. The CDR3 is made up of 12 amino acids. Germline V gene sequence: CDR1 SGHNT, CDR2 YYREEE (reference sequence). The CDR3 protein is CASSLISGGYTF. The CDR3 DNA sequence: TGTGCCAGCAGCCTCATCTCCGGGGGCTACACCTTC.

This chain uses TRBV6-5 with TRBJ2-7; D might be TRBD2 (5 bases). Germline V gene lookup returns CDR1 MNHEY and CDR2 SVGAGI. V lost 0 bases and J 2 bases, leaving 8 bases between the germline ends. The CDR3 contains 14 residues. The CDR3 DNA sequence: TGTGCCAGCAGTTACTCCGGGGTCCCCTACGAGCAGTACTTC. Translated, it gives CASSYSGVPYEQYF.

The chain employs TRBV5-6 and TRBJ2-1, with D unclear. The CDR3 runs 17 residues. CDR1 SGHDT and CDR2 YYEEEE come from the germline V gene. Trimming removed 6 bases at V and 4 bases at J, with 23 bases between. CDR3 nucleotide sequence: TGTGCCAGCACCAAACTGGTCGGAGCTTTAAGTTACAATGAGCAGTTCTTC. Translation gives CASTKLVGALSYNEQFF.

CDR3 coding DNA: TGTGCCAGCAGTGAATCCGCGGGGGGTGGCAATGAGCAGTTCTTC. It encodes CASSESAGGGNEQFF. The J gene is TRBJ2-1, the V gene TRBV6-1; 8 nucleotides agree with TRBD2. The CDR3 consists of 15 residues. V lost 2 bases to trimming and J lost 6 bases; unmatched junction nucleotides: 6. Germline V gene lookup returns CDR1 MNHNS and CDR2 SASEGT.

The chain joins TRBV19 to TRBJ1-2; unclear D gene. The CDR3 spans 13 residues. The germline gives CDR1 LNHDA, CDR2 SQIVND (reference sequence). V lost 6 bases and J 1 base, leaving 9 bases between the germline ends. The CDR3 DNA reads TGTGCCAGTAGCGAGGCTGTTAACTATGGCTACACCTTC. This sequence encodes CASSEAVNYGYTF.

The J gene is TRBJ1-2, the V gene TRBV30; D gene ambiguous. The germline gives CDR1 GTSNPN, CDR2 SVGIG (reference sequence). This CDR3 is built from 13 residues. Trimming shortened V by 3 bases and J by 5 bases, and 13 bases separated the two germline ends. The CDR3 sequence: CAWSTNLLYGYTF. CDR3 in DNA: TGTGCCTGGAGCACAAACCTCTTATATGGCTACACCTTC.

The V and J genes are TRBV6-5 and TRBJ1-1; D gene unclear. CDR1 is MNHEY, CDR2 SVGAGI, per germline. This CDR3 is 15 amino acids long. With 0 bases removed from V and 0 bases from J, the gap between germline ends came to 8 bases. CDR3 residues: CASSYSEDMNTEAFF. In DNA, the CDR3 is TGTGCCAGCAGTTACTCGGAGGATATGAACACTGAAGCTTTCTTT.

The V gene is TRBV4-3, the J gene TRBJ1-1, with D tentatively TRBD1 (5 bases). This CDR3 is built from 15 residues. Germline CDR1 and CDR2: LGHNA and YSLEER. Trimming removed 0 bases at V and 8 bases at J, with 16 bases between. CDR3 DNA: TGCGCCAGCAGCCAAGATCTTGGGGGGTCGCCCGAAGCTTTCTTT. Its protein is CASSQDLGGSPEAFF.

The chain joins TRBV6-5 to TRBJ1-5; 11 bases are a match to TRBD1. After removal of 5 bases from V and 3 bases from J, the junction contained 3 bases not matched to a gene. The CDR3 loop spans 15 amino acids. CDR1 and CDR2 (germline): MNHEY, SVGAGI. CDR3 amino acids: CASSRDRGFNQPQHF. The CDR3 region has the DNA TGTGCCAGCAGTAGGGACAGGGGGTTCAATCAGCCCCAGCATTTT.

This clone was detected only once. V is TRBV7-8 and J is TRBJ2-7; TRBD1 matches at 7 bases. V shed 5 bases, J shed 3 bases, and the junction held 4 bases outside the gene matches. The CDR3 is 13 amino acids. The germline V gene has CDR1 SGHVS and CDR2 FQNEAQ. As DNA, the CDR3 is TGTGCCAGCAGCCTGGGACAGCTCTACGAGCAGTACTTC. Translated: CASSLGQLYEQYF.

The count of this clone is one. The chain has TRBV6-6 and TRBJ1-6; possibly TRBD1 for D (5 bases). Germline CDR1 is MNHNY and CDR2 is SVGAGI (reference sequence). V lost 8 bases to trimming and J lost 6 bases, with 14 bases between them. This CDR3 has 14 residues. In DNA, the CDR3 is TGTGCCAGCGCACCAGGGCATAGTAATTCACCCCTCCACTTT. Translation gives CASAPGHSNSPLHF.

The chain carries TRBV7-9 and TRBJ2-3; possibly TRBD1 for D (6 bases). Trimming cost V 0 bases and J 4 bases, with 11 bases left between them. Per germline, CDR1 SEHNR and CDR2 FQNEAQ (reference sequence). The CDR3 is made up of 15 amino acids. Here the CDR3 reads CASSLAGALPDTQYF. In DNA, the CDR3 is TGTGCCAGCAGCTTAGCGGGGGCCCTCCCAGATACGCAGTATTTT. The entire variable domain, with the rest obtained from reference TRBV7-9 and TRBJ2-3, is as follows: DTGVSQNPRHKITKRGQNVTFRCDPISEHNRLYWYRQTLGQGPEFLTYFQNEAQLEKSRLLSDRFSAERPKGSFSTLEIQRTEQGDSAMYLCASSLAGALPDTQYFGPGTRLTVL.

The rearrangement links TRBV7-9 to TRBJ2-7; unclear D gene. Trimming removed 0 bases from V and 2 bases from J, with 11 bases in between. CDR1 and CDR2 (germline): SEHNR, FQNEAQ (reference sequence). The CDR3 totals 15 residues. The CDR3 protein is CASSLAGQVPYEQYF. CDR3 DNA sequence: TGTGCCAGCAGCTTAGCGGGTCAGGTACCCTACGAGCAGTACTTC. The full variable domain, rest sourced from reference TRBV7-9 and TRBJ2-7, is DTGVSQNPRHKITKRGQNVTFRCDPISEHNRLYWYRQTLGQGPEFLTYFQNEAQLEKSRLLSDRFSAERPKGSFSTLEIQRTEQGDSAMYLCASSLAGQVPYEQYFGPGTRLTVT.

V and J are TRBV11-2 and TRBJ2-7; D is possibly TRBD1 (5 bases). Germline V gene sequence: CDR1 SGHAT, CDR2 FQNNGV. This CDR3 is 14 amino acids long. Trimming stripped 2 bases from V and 2 bases from J, with 10 bases between. CDR3 DNA sequence: TGTGCCAGCAGCTTACAGGGATTCACCTACGAGCAGTACTTC. This gives the protein CASSLQGFTYEQYF.